A single sample is the source of the 4 T cell receptor beta chains below, sequenced in a study of T cell clusters in autoimmune cytopenias. TRB was amplified by touch-down multiplex PCR, primer pools A and B combined. TCRdb re-called the multiplex PCR reads; one entry per CDR3 protein, DNA not given. In all, the sample yields under 15,000 distinct CDR3 sequences. Roughly 38,000 genome equivalents of blood DNA were amplified for TRB. These records were also assigned to another study, of T cell repertoires in aging, cancer and after chemotherapy.

The sequenced sample consisted of peripheral blood. Receptors originate from a human donor in good health.

The chain is built from TRBV13 and TRBJ2-1. Germline V lookup: CDR1 PRHDT, CDR2 FYEKMQ (reference sequence). The CDR3 contains 15 residues. This CDR3 reads CASNDGRSDDNEQFF.

This chain uses TRBV7-9 with TRBJ1-6. There are 12 residues in the CDR3. CDR1 SEHNR and CDR2 FQNEAQ come from the germline V gene (reference sequence). This CDR3 reads CASSLYNSPLHF.

The V gene is TRBV6-5, the J gene TRBJ2-2; without DNA, the TCRdb call of TRBD2 cannot be checked. The CDR3 is made up of 16 amino acids. CDR1 is MNHEY, CDR2 SVGAGI, per germline. The CDR3 region is CASGLAGGRSTGELFF.

The V call is TRBV6-5, the J call TRBJ2-3; the TCRdb call, TRBD2, lacks DNA for checking. From germline, CDR1 is MNHEY and CDR2 SVGAGI. The CDR3 is made up of 15 amino acids. The CDR3 sequence is CASRLGAFSSDTQYF.